Listed below are T cell receptor beta chains from one sample, sequenced in a study of cytomegalovirus exposure and HLA in healthy donors. Sequenced by immunoSEQ multiplex PCR; TCRdb stores in-frame clones only, minus some. The sample includes 160,000 or so clones, 70% to 85% of them seen just once. Material: PBMCs. The source is a man between 35 and 55 years old in good health and CMV-seronegative. Each CDR3 is given with its conserved first and last residue. The D gene is left open where the match is weak. Clone size is given for some rows only: seen once, a few or many times, or a class if the clone is expanded.

v_call	j_call	clone_size	d_call	cdr3_nt	cdr3_aa
TRBV7-3	TRBJ1-3	.	.	TGTGCCAGCAGCAGCGGCCCTCCCGCACCTGGAAACACCATATATTTT	CASSSGPPAPGNTIYF
TRBV2	TRBJ1-6	.	.	TGTGCCAGCACCCTTGAGACTCGGAATTCACCCCTCCACTTT	CASTLETRNSPLHF
TRBV9	TRBJ1-2	.	TRBD1	TGTGCCAGCAGCGTACACAGGGGGCAGGCTAACTATGGCTACACCTTC	CASSVHRGQANYGYTF
TRBV5-6	TRBJ2-5	.	TRBD2	TGTGCCAGCAGCCCTAGCGGGGCTCAAGAGACCCAGTACTTC	CASSPSGAQETQYF
TRBV28	TRBJ2-5	.	.	TGTGCCAGCAGTTTCGGACCTTTCGCGCGGGTGGGTGGTGAGACCCAGTACTTC	CASSFGPFARVGGETQYF
TRBV5-6	TRBJ2-7	.	.	TGTGCCAGCAGCTTGATTTCTGGACAGTCTGAGCAGTACTTC	CASSLISGQSEQYF
TRBV19	TRBJ1-5	.	.	TGTGCCAGTAGTACTCGACAGGTCTGGGGCAATCAGCCCCAGCATTTT	CASSTRQVWGNQPQHF
TRBV9	TRBJ2-7	once	TRBD2	TGTGCCAGCAGCGTAGAAGCGGGGAACTACGAGCAGTACTTC	CASSVEAGNYEQYF
TRBV18	TRBJ1-1	few	.	TGTGCCAGCTCACCAACAAATTCTGGGAACACTGAAGCTTTCTTT	CASSPTNSGNTEAFF
TRBV9	TRBJ1-3	.	.	TGTGCCAGCAGCGGTGGACAGCACTCTGGAAACACCATATATTTT	CASSGGQHSGNTIYF
TRBV10-3	TRBJ2-1	.	.	TGTGCCATCACCCCGGGACTGGGAACCTACAATGAGCAGTTCTTC	CAITPGLGTYNEQFF
TRBV19	TRBJ2-7	.	TRBD1	TGTGCCAGTAGTATTCAGGGGGCTTACGAGCAGTACTTC	CASSIQGAYEQYF
TRBV18	TRBJ2-7	.	.	TGTGCCAGCTCTCATTACTCCTACGAGCAGTACTTC	CASSHYSYEQYF
TRBV21-1	TRBJ2-7	.	.	TGTGCCAGCAGCAAAGGGCTTTCTCATACCTACGAGCAGTACTTC	CASSKGLSHTYEQYF
TRBV5-1	TRBJ1-2	.	.	TGCGCCAGCAGCTTGGCCACCCAAGCCGGCTATGGCTACACCTTC	CASSLATQAGYGYTF
TRBV25-1	TRBJ2-7	.	.	TGTGCCAGCACCGGGGTTTACGAGCAGTACTTC	CASTGVYEQYF
TRBV6-5	TRBJ1-2	.	TRBD1	TGTGCCAGCAGTTGGACAGGGAAGGGCTATGGCTACACCTTC	CASSWTGKGYGYTF
TRBV2	TRBJ1-3	.	TRBD1	TGTGCCAGCAGCCCCGGACAGGCCTGGGACACCATATATTTT	CASSPGQAWDTIYF
TRBV6-5	TRBJ2-5	few	.	TGTGCCAGCAGTTACGGCGGGGTTGGTGCGCAAGAGACCCAGTACTTC	CASSYGGVGAQETQYF
TRBV6-1	TRBJ2-2	.	.	TGTGCCAGCGGTAAGAGGCCCGACACCGGGGAGCTGTTTTTT	CASGKRPDTGELFF
TRBV6-1	TRBJ2-5	few	TRBD1	TGTGCCAGCAGTGACCTTTACCGGGACAGCGGCCAAGAGACCCAGTACTTC	CASSDLYRDSGQETQYF
TRBV7-9	TRBJ1-2	few	TRBD1	TGTGCCAGCAGCCATGCACAGGGGGCGGGCTACACCTTC	CASSHAQGAGYTF
TRBV25-1	TRBJ1-2	few	.	TGTGCCAGCAGTGAATCCCTCTCTAACTATGGCTACACCTTC	CASSESLSNYGYTF
TRBV10-3	TRBJ2-7	.	.	TGTGCCATCAGTGACTCAGGGGTACTACGGGAGCAGTACTTC	CAISDSGVLREQYF
TRBV30	TRBJ1-1	.	.	TGTGCCTGGAGTGTCTTGAAGGGGTTTGAAGCTTTCTTT	CAWSVLKGFEAFF
TRBV6-5	TRBJ2-5	.	TRBD2	TGTGCCACCAGGACTAGCGGGGGTCGAGAGACCCAGTACTTC	CATRTSGGRETQYF
TRBV30	TRBJ2-3	.	.	TGTGCCTGGATACGTGGGGGTAGCGGAGATACGCAGTATTTT	CAWIRGGSGDTQYF